The 8 T cell receptor beta chains given below trace back to one sample, sequenced in a study of early T cells in non-severe SARS-CoV-2 infection. TCRdb fed the 5' RACE reads into MiXCR, producing one record per CDR3 protein. The sample includes 90,000 to 100,000 distinct CDR3 sequences, roughly 13% seen only once; the top ten take about 2.1%. The specimen was whole blood. These TCRs come from an adult who was a healthcare worker with PCR-confirmed SARS-CoV-2 infection or an uninfected control (not recorded which).

The chain employs TRBV15 and TRBJ2-3; 8 bases map to TRBD2. CDR3 size: 15 residues. The trim removed 6 bases at V and 2 bases at J, leaving 7 bases unmatched. Germline V CDR1 and CDR2: LNHNV, YYDKDF (reference sequence). CDR3 nucleotide sequence: TGTGCCACCAGGGGAGCGGGGGCCCTCACAGATACGCAGTATTTT. It codes for CATRGAGALTDTQYF. The full variable domain, rest sourced from reference TRBV15 and TRBJ2-3, is DAMVIQNPRYQVTQFGKPVTLSCSQTLNHNVMYWYQQKSSQAPKLLFHYYDKDFNNEADTPDNFQSRRPNTSFCFLDIRSPGLGDTAMYLCATRGAGALTDTQYFGPGTRLTVL.

In its sample, this clonotype was seen many times. This chain uses TRBV29-1 with TRBJ2-5; D not certain. The germline V gene encodes CDR1 SQVTM and CDR2 ANQGSEA. The CDR3 has 15 residues. Trimming left V 4 bases short and J 1 base short, with 16 bases between. The chain's CDR3 is CSVAPPAGFQETQYF. The CDR3 DNA reads TGCAGCGTTGCGCCCCCGGCCGGATTCCAAGAGACCCAGTACTTC.

This clonotype has ten or more counts. The chain is built from TRBV7-9 and TRBJ1-1; D is perhaps TRBD1 (5 bases). Trimming removed 10 bases from V and 1 base from J, with 16 bases in between. This CDR3 region has 14 residues. CDR1 is SEHNR, CDR2 FQNEAQ, per germline (reference sequence). The CDR3 protein is CANREGRKNTEAFF. As DNA, the CDR3 is TGTGCCAATCGCGAGGGGAGGAAGAACACTGAAGCTTTCTTT.

This clonotype was counted ten times or more. The V call is TRBV28, the J call TRBJ2-5, with D maybe TRBD1 (6 bases). Trimming shortened V by 2 bases and J by 7 bases, and 8 bases separated the two germline ends. CDR1 and CDR2 (germline): MDHEN, SYDVKM. The CDR3 has 12 residues. In DNA form, the CDR3 reads TGTGCCAGCAGTTTAAGGGGGACGACCCAGTACTTC. Translating gives CASSLRGTTQYF.

This clonotype occurred a few times. The rearrangement links TRBV20-1 to TRBJ1-3; D remains ambiguous. This CDR3 comprises 14 residues. CDR1 and CDR2 (germline): DFQATT, SNEGSKA (reference sequence). V lost 0 bases and J lost 0, with 6 bases in between. CDR3 residues: CSARDMSSGNTIYF. The CDR3 DNA reads TGCAGTGCTAGAGATATGTCCTCTGGAAACACCATATATTTT.

Turning to this clonotype: This is likely a read error, given that the CDR3 carries no conserved phenylalanine or tryptophan at its end. No DNA is shown, since the ends of the CDR3 on it are uncertain; the CDR3 is the one TCRdb lists. The chain links TRBV20-1 to TRBJ2-5; TRBD2 was called by the table and not checked on the DNA. The CDR3 sequence runs 15 residues, both termini included. Germline V gives CDR1 DFQATT, CDR2 SNEGSKA (reference sequence). Here the CDR3 reads CSARATGLLAANPVI.

This clonotype occurred many times. The chain employs TRBV6-5 and TRBJ2-2, with no clear D. The CDR3 length is 14 residues. Trimming left V 0 bases short and J 2 bases short, with 4 bases between. The germline V gene has CDR1 MNHEY and CDR2 SVGAGI. In DNA, the CDR3 is TGTGCCAGCAGTTACTCCGGTAACACCGGGGAGCTGTTTTTT. The encoded protein is CASSYSGNTGELFF.

CDR3 loop: CSAGGSDTQYF. DNA of the CDR3: TGCAGTGCCGGGGGTTCAGATACGCAGTATTTT. This chain joins TRBV20-1 and TRBJ2-3; a possible D gene is TRBD2 (6 bases). Germline assignment: CDR1 DFQATT and CDR2 SNEGSKA (reference sequence). V lost 6 bases and J lost 4, with 8 bases in between. CDR3 length: 11 residues.